A selection of T cell receptor beta chains follows, all from one sample in a study of beta chain features in type 1 diabetes. The data were produced by immunoSEQ multiplex PCR, yet TCRdb's version contains in-frame clones alone and is incomplete. This sample yields under 300,000 clones, of which around 26% are seen a single time; roughly 4% belongs to the top ten. The sample comprised central memory CD4+ T cells from blood. These receptors all stem from a man between 25 and 39 years old in good health. CDR3s include the opening cysteine and the closing phenylalanine or tryptophan. Fields, in order: V gene, J gene, clone size, D gene, CDR3 protein, CDR3 DNA. A D gene is named only where the DNA matches it firmly. Size is omitted from some rows. Given values are once, few, many or a class for expanded clones.

v_gene: TRBV21-1
j_gene: TRBJ1-5
abundance: few
d_gene: .
CDR3aa: CASRTAQPQHF
CDR3nt: TGTGCCAGCAGGACTGCTCAGCCCCAGCATTTT

v_gene: TRBV25-1
j_gene: TRBJ2-1
abundance: .
d_gene: .
CDR3aa: CASSPRTELYNEQFF
CDR3nt: TGTGCCAGCTCGCCGCGGACAGAACTTTACAATGAGCAGTTCTTC

v_gene: TRBV13
j_gene: TRBJ2-3
abundance: .
d_gene: .
CDR3aa: CASRARTLTRDTQYF
CDR3nt: TGTGCCAGCAGGGCACGGACCTTGACACGGGATACGCAGTATTTT

v_gene: TRBV9
j_gene: TRBJ1-1
abundance: few
d_gene: TRBD1
CDR3aa: CASSADRVGEAFF
CDR3nt: TGTGCCAGCAGCGCCGACAGGGTAGGCGAAGCTTTCTTT

v_gene: TRBV25-1
j_gene: TRBJ2-2
abundance: .
d_gene: TRBD1
CDR3aa: CASSDPGQGDTGELFF
CDR3nt: TGTGCCAGCAGTGATCCGGGACAGGGGGACACCGGGGAGCTGTTTTTT

v_gene: TRBV18
j_gene: TRBJ1-1
abundance: .
d_gene: .
CDR3aa: CASSPRYTEAFF
CDR3nt: TGTGCCAGCTCACCACGGTACACTGAAGCTTTCTTT

v_gene: TRBV11-2
j_gene: TRBJ2-1
abundance: few
d_gene: .
CDR3aa: CASTTLLGDEQFF
CDR3nt: TGTGCCAGCACCACCCTTCTGGGAGATGAGCAGTTCTTC

v_gene: TRBV30
j_gene: TRBJ1-2
abundance: .
d_gene: TRBD1
CDR3aa: CAWRSGTGNYGYTF
CDR3nt: TGTGCCTGGAGGTCAGGGACAGGGAACTATGGCTACACCTTC

v_gene: TRBV19
j_gene: TRBJ2-1
abundance: .
d_gene: TRBD1
CDR3aa: CASSIYALPGQGRSNEQFF
CDR3nt: TGTGCCAGTAGTATCTATGCTTTACCGGGACAGGGTCGGTCCAATGAGCAGTTCTTC

v_gene: TRBV10-3
j_gene: TRBJ1-2
abundance: .
d_gene: TRBD1
CDR3aa: CAISDLRGQGNYGYTF
CDR3nt: TGTGCCATCAGTGACCTTCGGGGACAGGGGAACTATGGCTACACCTTC

v_gene: TRBV5-1
j_gene: TRBJ2-1
abundance: .
d_gene: .
CDR3aa: CASSLVVTYNEQFF
CDR3nt: TGCGCCAGCAGCTTGGTGGTTACCTACAATGAGCAGTTCTTC

v_gene: TRBV14
j_gene: TRBJ2-3
abundance: .
d_gene: .
CDR3aa: CASSHLYAVGGYSTDTQYF
CDR3nt: TGTGCCAGCAGCCACCTCTATGCGGTGGGGGGCTACTCCACAGATACGCAGTATTTT

v_gene: TRBV7-9
j_gene: TRBJ1-3
abundance: many
d_gene: .
CDR3aa: CASAQGHSGNTIYF
CDR3nt: TGTGCCAGCGCCCAGGGCCACTCTGGAAACACCATATATTTT

v_gene: TRBV6-6
j_gene: TRBJ2-5
abundance: .
d_gene: .
CDR3aa: CASRLRWETQYF
CDR3nt: TGTGCCAGCAGGCTGAGGTGGGAGACCCAGTACTTC

v_gene: TRBV5-5
j_gene: TRBJ1-5
abundance: few
d_gene: TRBD1
CDR3aa: CASSFDRGDGQPQHF
CDR3nt: TGTGCCAGCAGCTTTGACAGGGGAGACGGTCAGCCCCAGCATTTT

v_gene: TRBV11-2
j_gene: TRBJ2-1
abundance: .
d_gene: TRBD1
CDR3aa: CASSPAPQGAYNEQFF
CDR3nt: TGTGCCAGCAGCCCCGCGCCTCAGGGGGCCTACAATGAGCAGTTCTTC

v_gene: TRBV30
j_gene: TRBJ2-7
abundance: few
d_gene: .
CDR3aa: CAWSGVNEQYF
CDR3nt: TGTGCCTGGAGTGGGGTCAACGAGCAGTACTTC

v_gene: TRBV29-1
j_gene: TRBJ1-1
abundance: .
d_gene: TRBD1
CDR3aa: CSVQGQGAWGAFF
CDR3nt: TGCAGCGTCCAAGGACAGGGGGCCTGGGGAGCTTTCTTT

v_gene: TRBV30
j_gene: TRBJ1-1
abundance: .
d_gene: .
CDR3aa: CAWSVEWRAFF
CDR3nt: TGTGCCTGGAGTGTAGAATGGAGAGCTTTCTTT

v_gene: TRBV7-9
j_gene: TRBJ2-4
abundance: .
d_gene: TRBD2
CDR3aa: CASSFQASGGIQYF
CDR3nt: TGTGCCAGCAGCTTCCAGGCTAGCGGTGGCATTCAGTACTTC

v_gene: TRBV7-6
j_gene: TRBJ2-1
abundance: .
d_gene: .
CDR3aa: CASSLGNYNEQFF
CDR3nt: TGTGCCAGCAGCTTAGGAAACTACAATGAGCAGTTCTTC

v_gene: TRBV4-3
j_gene: TRBJ2-1
abundance: few
d_gene: .
CDR3aa: CASSQDTSLPEQFF
CDR3nt: TGCGCCAGCAGCCAAGACACTAGCCTCCCTGAGCAGTTCTTC

v_gene: TRBV7-6
j_gene: TRBJ1-6
abundance: .
d_gene: TRBD1
CDR3aa: CASSLAAGQGLNSPLHF
CDR3nt: TGTGCCAGCAGCTTAGCGGCCGGACAGGGGCTAAATTCACCCCTCCACTTT

v_gene: TRBV29-1
j_gene: TRBJ1-1
abundance: .
d_gene: .
CDR3aa: CSVSEPNTEAFF
CDR3nt: TGCAGCGTTTCCGAGCCGAACACTGAAGCTTTCTTT

v_gene: TRBV7-2
j_gene: TRBJ2-7
abundance: .
d_gene: .
CDR3aa: CASSPMATLSYEQYF
CDR3nt: TGTGCCAGCAGCCCCATGGCCACCCTCTCCTACGAGCAGTACTTC

v_gene: TRBV29-1
j_gene: TRBJ1-2
abundance: .
d_gene: .
CDR3aa: CSVEWPGLVYGYTF
CDR3nt: TGCAGCGTTGAATGGCCAGGACTAGTATATGGCTACACCTTC

v_gene: TRBV7-2
j_gene: TRBJ2-1
abundance: few
d_gene: TRBD1
CDR3aa: CASSFLGQGGEQFF
CDR3nt: TGTGCCAGCAGCTTCCTCGGACAGGGCGGTGAGCAGTTCTTC

v_gene: TRBV6-6
j_gene: TRBJ1-1
abundance: few
d_gene: .
CDR3aa: CASRDEEEAFF
CDR3nt: TGTGCCAGCAGGGATGAGGAGGAAGCTTTCTTT

v_gene: TRBV5-1
j_gene: TRBJ2-6
abundance: .
d_gene: .
CDR3aa: CASSLGLKANSGANVLTF
CDR3nt: TGCGCCAGCAGCTTGGGACTCAAGGCCAACTCTGGGGCCAACGTCCTGACTTTC

v_gene: TRBV7-6
j_gene: TRBJ2-5
abundance: .
d_gene: .
CDR3aa: CASSRLTGGFGQETQYF
CDR3nt: TGTGCCAGCAGCCGCCTCACAGGCGGGTTTGGCCAAGAGACCCAGTACTTC

v_gene: TRBV15
j_gene: TRBJ2-1
abundance: few
d_gene: TRBD2
CDR3aa: CATSSGQRTSVVDSYNEQFF
CDR3nt: TGTGCCACCAGCAGCGGACAGCGGACTAGCGTTGTGGACTCCTACAATGAGCAGTTCTTC

v_gene: TRBV30
j_gene: TRBJ1-6
abundance: few
d_gene: TRBD1
CDR3aa: CALQTGLNSPLHF
CDR3nt: TGTGCCCTCCAGACAGGGTTGAATTCACCCCTCCACTTT

v_gene: TRBV4-3
j_gene: TRBJ2-5
abundance: .
d_gene: TRBD1
CDR3aa: CASSQEGQVFGETQYF
CDR3nt: TGCGCCAGCAGCCAAGAGGGACAGGTTTTTGGGGAGACCCAGTACTTC

v_gene: TRBV9
j_gene: TRBJ2-1
abundance: .
d_gene: .
CDR3aa: CASSGPGTRREQFF
CDR3nt: TGTGCCAGCAGCGGGCCCGGGACACGGAGGGAGCAGTTCTTC